Shown below are 6 T cell receptor beta chains from a single sample sequenced in a study of control samples from healthy donors and cancer patients. Libraries were prepared by immunoSEQ multiplex PCR; TCRdb keeps only in-frame clonotypes and omits some of them. Among about 180,000 clones listed, nearly 90% were seen once. Sequencing was performed on blood. The receptor set was obtained from a woman aged 45-65 years in good health.

A single count supports this clone. V and J are TRBV6-2 or TRBV6-3 and TRBJ2-1; 10 bases are a match to TRBD2. This CDR3 is 15 amino acids long. Trimming took 6 bases from V and 5 from J; bases not matched to a gene: 7. Per germline, CDR1 MNHEY and CDR2 SVGEGT. CDR3 sequence (DNA): TGTGCCAGCAGCCTTCGGACTAGCGGCAACAATGAGCAGTTCTTC. Its translation is CASSLRTSGNNEQFF.

The chain couples TRBV4-1 to TRBJ1-1; 9 bases fit TRBD1. The CDR3 is made up of 15 amino acids. V trimming: 1 base; J trimming: 5 bases; junction bases outside the gene matches: 5. Germline V gives CDR1 MGHRA, CDR2 YSYEKL. CDR3 coding DNA: TGCGCCAGCAGCCAAGCGCACAGGGGGCGGACTGAAGCTTTCTTT. Translated, it gives CASSQAHRGRTEAFF.

The CDR3 DNA reads TGCAGCGTTGAAGGTTGGAGGGGTGAAGCTTTCTTT. Its protein product is CSVEGWRGEAFF. The chain carries TRBV29-1 and TRBJ1-1; perhaps TRBD1 as D (5 bases). Germline CDR1 reads SQVTM; CDR2 reads ANQGSEA. V lost 1 base to trimming and J lost 7 bases, with 10 bases between them. The CDR3 is made up of 12 amino acids.

This clone was picked up a small number of times. The genes are TRBV4-2 and TRBJ2-5; 8 positions match TRBD2. This CDR3 contains 15 residues. The V gene end was trimmed by 2 bases and the J gene end by 5 bases; junction bases not matched to a gene: 7. Germline values: CDR1 LGHNA, CDR2 YNFKEQ. CDR3 in amino acids: CASSQFYGRDETQYF. The CDR3 DNA reads TGTGCCAGCAGCCAATTCTACGGGAGGGATGAGACCCAGTACTTC.

In its sample, this clone was seen many times. The rearrangement joins TRBV7-2 to TRBJ2-7, with TRBD1 matching over 9 bases. This CDR3 contains 13 residues. Germline V gives CDR1 SGHTA, CDR2 FQGNSA. V was pared by 4 bases and J by 3 bases, with 1 base of the junction left unmatched. In DNA form, the CDR3 reads TGTGCCAGCAGCTCGACAGGGGGCTACGAGCAGTACTTC. Protein: CASSSTGGYEQYF.

This rearrangement joins TRBV6-5 to TRBJ1-2; TRBD1 matches at 7 bases. The germline V gene has CDR1 MNHEY and CDR2 SVGAGI. After removal of 6 bases from V and 5 bases from J, the junction contained 12 bases not matched to a gene. This CDR3 has 15 residues. As DNA, the CDR3 is TGTGCCAGCAGCTGGACGAGACAGGGAGCGTATGGCTACACCTTC. This sequence encodes CASSWTRQGAYGYTF.